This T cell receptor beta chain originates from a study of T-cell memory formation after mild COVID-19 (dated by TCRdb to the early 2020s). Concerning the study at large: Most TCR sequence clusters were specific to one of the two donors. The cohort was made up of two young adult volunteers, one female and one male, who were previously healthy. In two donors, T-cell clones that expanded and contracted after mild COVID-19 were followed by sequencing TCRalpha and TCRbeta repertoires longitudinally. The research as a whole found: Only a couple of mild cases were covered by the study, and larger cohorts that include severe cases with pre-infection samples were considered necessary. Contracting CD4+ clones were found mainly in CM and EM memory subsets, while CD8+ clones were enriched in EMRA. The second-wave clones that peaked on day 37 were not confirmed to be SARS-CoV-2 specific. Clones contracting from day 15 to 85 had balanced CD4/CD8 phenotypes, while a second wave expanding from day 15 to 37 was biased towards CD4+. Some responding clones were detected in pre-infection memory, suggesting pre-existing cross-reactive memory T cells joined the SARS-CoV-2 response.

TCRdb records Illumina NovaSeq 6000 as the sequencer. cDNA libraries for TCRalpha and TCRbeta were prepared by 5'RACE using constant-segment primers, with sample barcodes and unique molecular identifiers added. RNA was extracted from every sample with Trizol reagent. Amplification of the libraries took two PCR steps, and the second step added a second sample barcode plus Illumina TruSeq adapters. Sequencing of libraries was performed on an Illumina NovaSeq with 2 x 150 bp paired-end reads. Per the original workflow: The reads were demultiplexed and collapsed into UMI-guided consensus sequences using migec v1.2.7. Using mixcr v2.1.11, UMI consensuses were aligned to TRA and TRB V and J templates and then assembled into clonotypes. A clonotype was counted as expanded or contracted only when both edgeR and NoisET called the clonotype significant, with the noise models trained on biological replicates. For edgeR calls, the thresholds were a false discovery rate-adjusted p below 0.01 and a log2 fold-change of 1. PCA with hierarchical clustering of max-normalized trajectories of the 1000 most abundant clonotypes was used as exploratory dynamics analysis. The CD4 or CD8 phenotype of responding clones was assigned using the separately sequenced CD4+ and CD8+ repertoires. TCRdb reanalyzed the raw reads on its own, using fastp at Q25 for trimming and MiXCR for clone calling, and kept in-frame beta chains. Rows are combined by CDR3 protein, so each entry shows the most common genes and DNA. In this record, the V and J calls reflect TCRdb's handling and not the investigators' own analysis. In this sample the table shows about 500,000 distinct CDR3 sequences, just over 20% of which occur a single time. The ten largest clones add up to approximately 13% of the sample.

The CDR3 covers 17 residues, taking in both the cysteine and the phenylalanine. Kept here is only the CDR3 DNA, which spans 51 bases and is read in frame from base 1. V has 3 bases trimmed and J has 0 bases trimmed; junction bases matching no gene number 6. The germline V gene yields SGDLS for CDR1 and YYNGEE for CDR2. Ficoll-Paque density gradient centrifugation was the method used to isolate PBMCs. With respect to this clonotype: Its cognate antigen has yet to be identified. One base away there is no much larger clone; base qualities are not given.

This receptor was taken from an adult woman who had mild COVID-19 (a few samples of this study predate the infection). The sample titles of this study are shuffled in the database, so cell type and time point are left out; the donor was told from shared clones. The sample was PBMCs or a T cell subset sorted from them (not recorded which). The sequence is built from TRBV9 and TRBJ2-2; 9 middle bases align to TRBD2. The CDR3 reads CASSEPLAGANTGELFF. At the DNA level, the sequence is TGTGCCAGCAGCGAGCCGTTAGCGGGAGCGAACACCGGGGAGCTGTTTTTT.